This TCR beta chain was identified during a study of cytomegalovirus exposure and HLA in healthy donors. General study results and limits: Sequence variants that were highly shared formed a cluster that was likely a sequencing artifact.

This CDR3 has 12 amino acids. Trimming cost V 5 bases and J 7 bases, with 9 bases left between them. CDR1 GTSNPN and CDR2 SVGIG come from the germline V gene (reference sequence). 13 Jbeta primers and 60 Vbeta primers were used for the PCR. The method was immunoSEQ multiplex PCR; TCRdb's version includes in-frame clones alone and lacks a portion of them. The repertoire includes tens of thousands of clones, roughly 80% of them detected once, and roughly 32% sits in the top ten. This clone was found a few times. What it binds is unknown. The chain carries TRBV30 and TRBJ1-6; no definite D call. The source material was PBMCs. This clonotype was sampled from a man aged 50 to 60 in good health and CMV-seropositive. The CDR3 here is CAWATRNSPLHF. CDR3 sequence (DNA): TGTGCCTGGGCCACCAGGAATTCACCCCTCCACTTT.